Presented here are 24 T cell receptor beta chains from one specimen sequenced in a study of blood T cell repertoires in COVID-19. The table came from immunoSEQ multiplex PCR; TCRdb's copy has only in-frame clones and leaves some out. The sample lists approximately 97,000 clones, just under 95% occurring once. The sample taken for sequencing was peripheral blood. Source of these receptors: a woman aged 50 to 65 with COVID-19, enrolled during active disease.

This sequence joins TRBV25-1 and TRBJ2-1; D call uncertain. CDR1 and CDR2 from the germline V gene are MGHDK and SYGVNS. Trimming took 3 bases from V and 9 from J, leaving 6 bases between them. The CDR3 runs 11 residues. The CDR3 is CASSDVFEQFF. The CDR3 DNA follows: TGTGCCAGCAGTGACGTATTTGAGCAGTTCTTC. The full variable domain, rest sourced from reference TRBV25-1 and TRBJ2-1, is EADIYQTPRYLVIGTGKKITLECSQTMGHDKMYWYQQDPGMELHLIHYSYGVNSTEKGDLSSESTVSRIRTEHFPLTLESARPSHTSQYLCASSDVFEQFFGPGTRLTVL.

CDR3 bases: TGTGCCAGTAGTATAGTCGCACAGGGTGGGAGAAACACCATATATTTT. Translating gives CASSIVAQGGRNTIYF. The chain has TRBV19 and TRBJ1-3; D might be TRBD1 (6 bases). The CDR3 covers 16 residues. V shed 1 base and J shed 5 bases, with 15 bases lying between them. Germline CDR1 is LNHDA and CDR2 is SQIVND (reference sequence).

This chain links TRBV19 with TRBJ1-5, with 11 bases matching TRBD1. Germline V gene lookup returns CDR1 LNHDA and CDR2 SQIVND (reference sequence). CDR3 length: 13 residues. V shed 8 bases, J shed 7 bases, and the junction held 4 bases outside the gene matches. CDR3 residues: CASGTGGYQPQHF. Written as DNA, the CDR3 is TGTGCCAGTGGGACAGGGGGATACCAGCCCCAGCATTTT.

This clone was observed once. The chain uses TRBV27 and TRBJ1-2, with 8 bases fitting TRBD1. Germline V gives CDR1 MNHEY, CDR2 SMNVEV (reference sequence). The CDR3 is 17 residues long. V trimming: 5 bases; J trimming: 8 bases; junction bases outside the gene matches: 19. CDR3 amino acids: CASSTYRDRTSWWGYTF. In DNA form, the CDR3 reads TGTGCCAGCAGTACATACAGGGACAGGACCTCTTGGTGGGGCTACACCTTC.

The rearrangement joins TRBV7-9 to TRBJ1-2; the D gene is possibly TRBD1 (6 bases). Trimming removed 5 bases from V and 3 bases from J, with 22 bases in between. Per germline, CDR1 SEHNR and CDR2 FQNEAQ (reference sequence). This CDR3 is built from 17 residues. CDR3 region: CASSPARSQGSDYGYTF. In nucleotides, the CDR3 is TGTGCCAGCAGCCCGGCCCGCTCACAGGGTTCGGACTATGGCTACACCTTC.

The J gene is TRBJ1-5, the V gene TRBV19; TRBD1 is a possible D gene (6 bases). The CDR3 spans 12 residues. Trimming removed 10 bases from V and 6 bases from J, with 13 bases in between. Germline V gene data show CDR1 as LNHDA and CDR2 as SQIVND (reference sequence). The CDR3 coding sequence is TGTGCCATCGAAAAAGGGGGTCAGCCCCAGCATTTT. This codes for CAIEKGGQPQHF.

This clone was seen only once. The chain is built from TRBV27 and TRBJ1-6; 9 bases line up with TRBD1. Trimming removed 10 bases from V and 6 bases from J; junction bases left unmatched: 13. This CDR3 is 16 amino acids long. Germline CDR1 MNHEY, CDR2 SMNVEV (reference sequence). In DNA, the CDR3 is TGTGCCACCTCCCTCGCCGGGACAGGGATTAATTCACCCCTCCACTTT. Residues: CATSLAGTGINSPLHF.

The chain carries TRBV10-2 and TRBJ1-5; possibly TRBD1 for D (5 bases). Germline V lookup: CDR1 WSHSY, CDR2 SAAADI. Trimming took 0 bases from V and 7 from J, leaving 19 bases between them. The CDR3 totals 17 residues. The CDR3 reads CASSESGGLGLEQPQHF. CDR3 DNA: TGCGCCAGCAGTGAGTCGGGGGGTCTAGGATTGGAGCAGCCCCAGCATTTT.

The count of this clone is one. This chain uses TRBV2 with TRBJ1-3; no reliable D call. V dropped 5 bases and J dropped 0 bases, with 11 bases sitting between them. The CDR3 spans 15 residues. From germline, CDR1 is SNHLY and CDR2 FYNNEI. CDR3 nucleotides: TGTGCCAGCAGTTCCGGGTTGCACTCTGGAAACACCATATATTTT. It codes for CASSSGLHSGNTIYF.

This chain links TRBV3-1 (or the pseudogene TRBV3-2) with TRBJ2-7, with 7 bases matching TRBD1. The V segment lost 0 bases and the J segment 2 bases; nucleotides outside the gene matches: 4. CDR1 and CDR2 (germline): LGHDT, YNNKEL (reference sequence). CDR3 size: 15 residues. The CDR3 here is CASSQDRDSTYEQYF. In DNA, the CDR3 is TGTGCCAGCAGCCAAGACCGGGACAGCACCTACGAGCAGTACTTC.

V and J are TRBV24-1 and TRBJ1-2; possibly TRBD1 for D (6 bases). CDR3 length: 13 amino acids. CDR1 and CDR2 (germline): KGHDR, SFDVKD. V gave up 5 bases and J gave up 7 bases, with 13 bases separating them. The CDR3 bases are TGTGCCACCAGTGCCAGGGGTGAAACTGGCTACACCTTC. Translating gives CATSARGETGYTF.

Here the CDR3 DNA reads TGCGCCAGCGTTGACAGGGTAGGAACTGAAGCTTTCTTT. Encoded protein: CASVDRVGTEAFF. The gene calls are TRBV10-1 and TRBJ1-1; TRBD1 matches 7 bases. This CDR3 spans 13 amino acids. Germline lookup yields CDR1 WNHNN and CDR2 SYGVQD (reference sequence). Trimming cost V 8 bases and J 5 bases; bases outside gene matches: 8.

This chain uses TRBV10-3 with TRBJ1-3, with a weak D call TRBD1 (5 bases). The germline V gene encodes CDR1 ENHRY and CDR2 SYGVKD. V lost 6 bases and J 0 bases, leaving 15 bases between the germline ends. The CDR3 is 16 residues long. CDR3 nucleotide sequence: TGTGCCATCAGATCGGGGGGGGTACTCTCTGGAAACACCATATATTTT. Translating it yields CAIRSGGVLSGNTIYF.

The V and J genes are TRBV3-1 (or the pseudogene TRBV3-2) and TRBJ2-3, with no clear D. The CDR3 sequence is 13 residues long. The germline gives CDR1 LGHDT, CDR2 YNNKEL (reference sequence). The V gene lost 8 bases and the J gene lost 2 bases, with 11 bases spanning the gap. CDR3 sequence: CASRGLVTDTQYF. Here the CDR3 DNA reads TGTGCCAGCCGAGGCCTTGTCACAGATACGCAGTATTTT.

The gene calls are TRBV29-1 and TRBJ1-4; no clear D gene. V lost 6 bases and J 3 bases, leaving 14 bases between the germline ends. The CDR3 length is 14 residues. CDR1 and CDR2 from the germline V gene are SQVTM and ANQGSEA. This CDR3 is CSVHSRPSNEKLFF. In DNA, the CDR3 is TGCAGCGTCCATTCTAGACCCTCTAATGAAAAACTGTTTTTT.

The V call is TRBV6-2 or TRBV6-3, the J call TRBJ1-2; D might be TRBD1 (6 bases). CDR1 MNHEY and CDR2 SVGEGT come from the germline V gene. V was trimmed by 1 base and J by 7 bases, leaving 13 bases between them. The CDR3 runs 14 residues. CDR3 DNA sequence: TGTGCCAGCAGTTACTTTCTGGGGGCAGCTGGCTACACCTTC. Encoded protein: CASSYFLGAAGYTF.

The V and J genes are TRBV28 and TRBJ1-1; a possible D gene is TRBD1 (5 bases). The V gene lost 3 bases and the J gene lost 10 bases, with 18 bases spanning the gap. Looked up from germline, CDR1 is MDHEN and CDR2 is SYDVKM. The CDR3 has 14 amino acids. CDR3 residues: CASSFSAGSRGAFF. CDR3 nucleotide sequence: TGTGCCAGCAGTTTTTCAGCAGGGTCTAGAGGAGCTTTCTTT.

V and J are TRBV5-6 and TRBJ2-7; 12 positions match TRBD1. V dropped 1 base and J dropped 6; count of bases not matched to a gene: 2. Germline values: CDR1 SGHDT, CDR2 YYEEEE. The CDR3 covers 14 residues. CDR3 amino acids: CASSLWDRGLEQYV. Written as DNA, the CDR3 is TGTGCCAGCAGCTTGTGGGACAGGGGGCTCGAGCAGTACGTC.

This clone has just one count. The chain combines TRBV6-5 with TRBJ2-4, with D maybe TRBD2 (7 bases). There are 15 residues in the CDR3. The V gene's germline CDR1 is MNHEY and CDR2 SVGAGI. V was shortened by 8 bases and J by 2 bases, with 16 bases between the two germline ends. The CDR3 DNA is TGTGCCAGCGGACAGAGGGAGGGGTCCAAAAACATTCAGTACTTC. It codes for CASGQREGSKNIQYF.

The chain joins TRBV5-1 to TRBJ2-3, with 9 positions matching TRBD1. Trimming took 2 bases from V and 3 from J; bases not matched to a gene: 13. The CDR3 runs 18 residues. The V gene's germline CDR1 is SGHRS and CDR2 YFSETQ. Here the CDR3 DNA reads TGCGCCAGCAGCTTCCTACAGACAGGGGGAAGAACTACAGATACGCAGTATTTT. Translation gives CASSFLQTGGRTTDTQYF.

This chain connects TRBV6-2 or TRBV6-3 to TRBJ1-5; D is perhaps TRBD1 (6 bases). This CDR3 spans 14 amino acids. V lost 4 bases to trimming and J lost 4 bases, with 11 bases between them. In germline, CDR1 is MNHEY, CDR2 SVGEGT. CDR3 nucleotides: TGTGCCAGCAGTTTCCCACAGGGTAATCAGCCCCAGCATTTT. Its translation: CASSFPQGNQPQHF.

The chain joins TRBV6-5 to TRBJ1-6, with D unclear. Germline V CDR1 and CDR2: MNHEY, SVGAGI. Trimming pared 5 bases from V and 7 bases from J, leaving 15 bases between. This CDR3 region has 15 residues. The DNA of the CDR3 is TGTGCCAGCAGTACGAGGCGAGCCCGAAATTCACCCCTCCACTTT. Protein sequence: CASSTRRARNSPLHF.

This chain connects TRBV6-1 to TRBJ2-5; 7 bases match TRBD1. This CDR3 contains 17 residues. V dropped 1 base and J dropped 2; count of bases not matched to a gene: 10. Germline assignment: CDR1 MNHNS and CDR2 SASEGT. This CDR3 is CASSEVRFATGQETQYF. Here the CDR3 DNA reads TGTGCCAGCAGTGAAGTTAGGTTTGCGACAGGGCAAGAGACCCAGTACTTC.

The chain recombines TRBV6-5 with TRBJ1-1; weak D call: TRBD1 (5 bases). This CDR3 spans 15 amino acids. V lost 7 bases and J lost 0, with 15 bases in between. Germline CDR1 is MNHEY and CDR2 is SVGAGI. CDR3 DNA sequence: TGTGCCAGCAAGTCTGGGGGAGGATTGAACACTGAAGCTTTCTTT. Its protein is CASKSGGGLNTEAFF.